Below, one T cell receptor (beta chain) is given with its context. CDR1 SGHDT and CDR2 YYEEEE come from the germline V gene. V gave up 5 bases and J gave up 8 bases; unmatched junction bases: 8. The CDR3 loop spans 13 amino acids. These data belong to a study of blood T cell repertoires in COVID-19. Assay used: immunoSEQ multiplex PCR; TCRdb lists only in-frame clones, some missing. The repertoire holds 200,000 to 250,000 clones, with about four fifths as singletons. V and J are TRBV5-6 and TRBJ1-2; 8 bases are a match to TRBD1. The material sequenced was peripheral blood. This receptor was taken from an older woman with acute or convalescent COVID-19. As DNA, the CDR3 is TGTGCCAGCAGTCGGGACAGGACTGGGGGCTACACCTTC. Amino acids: CASSRDRTGGYTF. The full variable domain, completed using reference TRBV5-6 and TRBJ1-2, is DAGVTQSPTHLIKTRGQQVTLRCSPKSGHDTVSWYQQALGQGPQFIFQYYEEEERQRGNFPDRFSGHQFPNYSSELNVNALLLGDSALYLCASSRDRTGGYTFGSGTRLTVV.